A single T cell receptor (beta chain) is shown here with its context. Its antigen is currently unknown. This sample was included in a study of long-term antiretroviral therapy in people with HIV. Background on the study: First collections came about a decade before the 2015 immediate-ART recommendation. General study results and limits: Those clones which expanded before ART made up the dominant part of the repertoire at all time points. Sampling of blood ran from about 2004 to 2018, and older ART regimens were possibly in use.

immunoSEQ v3.0 was run at survey level. The data were produced by immunoSEQ multiplex PCR, yet TCRdb's version contains in-frame clones alone and is incomplete. The table includes some 20,000 clones, 84% detected once. Each donor provided at least one pre-ART PBMC sample and at least two post-ART PBMC samples. The sample here was unsorted PBMCs, taken 0.9 years after starting antiretroviral therapy. The sequence came from a man between 18 and 29 years old with HIV.

The CDR3 loop reads CASSQSPSGHGEFTIYF. The CDR3 DNA reads TGCGCCAGCAGTCAATCCCCGTCAGGCCACGGCGAATTCACCATATATTTT. The J gene is TRBJ1-3, the V gene TRBV23-1; D gene uncertain. TRBV23-1 is labeled an ORF, and its function is uncertain. The CDR3 runs 17 residues. The V and J ends lost 0 bases and 9 bases respectively, with 21 bases between them.